This T cell receptor (beta chain) derives from a study of blood T cell repertoires in COVID-19. Overall study context: COVID-19 samples from acute and convalescent phases originated in the United States, Italy and Spain.

Two negative PCRs, clearance, or symptom resolution had been documented for recovered Cohort 3 donors. Trimming pared 0 bases from V and 3 bases from J, leaving 7 bases between. Looked up from germline, CDR1 is KGHDR and CDR2 is SFDVKD. This CDR3 is 15 amino acids long. Method: immunoSEQ multiplex PCR; TCRdb's copy keeps in-frame clones and lacks some. The sample has just over 300,000 clones, about nine tenths seen once. This receptor was obtained from a woman in her thirties or forties who had recovered from COVID-19. V gene TRBV24-1 combines with J gene TRBJ2-2, with TRBD2 as a possible D gene (6 bases). Source material: PBMCs or T cells enriched from blood (not recorded which). The CDR3 spells CATSDLTGDTGELFF. In DNA, the CDR3 is TGTGCCACCAGTGATTTGACGGGAGACACCGGGGAGCTGTTTTTT.